This T cell receptor (beta chain) was sequenced in a study of blood T cell repertoires in COVID-19. Sequencing was performed with immunoSEQ multiplex PCR; in TCRdb, only in-frame clones are kept and a portion is missing. The sample has over 150,000 clones, over 60% seen once; the top ten hold roughly 1.5%. The germline V gene has CDR1 SGHRS and CDR2 YFSETQ. V was clipped by 0 bases and J by 4 bases, with 9 bases between them. The CDR3 is 14 amino acids. The source is a man older than 75 with acute or convalescent COVID-19. Sequencing was performed on peripheral blood. V is TRBV5-1 and J is TRBJ2-3, with no clear D. CDR3 DNA sequence: TGCGCCAGCAGCTTGGGACACCAGTCAGATACGCAGTATTTT. Protein product: CASSLGHQSDTQYF.